Described below is a single T cell receptor beta chain sequence and its context. What it binds is unknown. PCR involved 60 Vbeta and 13 Jbeta primers. The data were produced by immunoSEQ multiplex PCR, yet TCRdb's version contains in-frame clones alone and is incomplete. This sample yields 90,000 to 110,000 clones, of which 69% are seen a single time; around 5.4% belongs to the top ten. The sample comes from a study of cytomegalovirus exposure and HLA in healthy donors. Findings and limits, study-wide: As confirmed in vitro, three CMV-associated chains were specific for CMV antigens.

V lost 5 bases to trimming and J lost 2 bases; unmatched junction nucleotides: 10. CDR1 is MNHEY, CDR2 SMNVEV, per germline (reference sequence). The CDR3 spans 18 residues. The material sequenced was PBMCs. The chain uses TRBV27 and TRBJ2-5, with 14 bases aligning to TRBD2. The sequence derives from a woman in her 70s in good health and CMV-seropositive. CDR3 nucleotides: TGTGCCAGCAGTCCATCGGGACTAGCGGGGGATAATCAAGAGACCCAGTACTTC. It is translated as CASSPSGLAGDNQETQYF.